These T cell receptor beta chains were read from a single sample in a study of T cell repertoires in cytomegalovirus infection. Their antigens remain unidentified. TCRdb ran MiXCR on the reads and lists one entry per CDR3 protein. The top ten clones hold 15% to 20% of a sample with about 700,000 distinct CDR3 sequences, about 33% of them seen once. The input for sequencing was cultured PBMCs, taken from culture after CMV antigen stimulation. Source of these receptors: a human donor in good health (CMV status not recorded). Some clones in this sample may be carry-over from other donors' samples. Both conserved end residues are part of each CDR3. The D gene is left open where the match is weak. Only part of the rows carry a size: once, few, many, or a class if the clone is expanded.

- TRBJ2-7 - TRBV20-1 TGCAGTGCTAGAGATCGGGGTGGGCATGGGCGCTACGAGCAGTACTTC CSARDRGGHGRYEQYF
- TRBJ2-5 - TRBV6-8 TGTGCCAGCAGCCCCTATGAGGGGGAGACCCAGTACTTC CASSPYEGETQYF
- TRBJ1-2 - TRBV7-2 TGTGCCAGCAGCTTAGTCGACGCCGTCCCCTATGGCTACACCTTC CASSLVDAVPYGYTF
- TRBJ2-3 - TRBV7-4 TGTGCCAGACAGAGCCCCGGGGCAGATACGCAGTATTTT CARQSPGADTQYF
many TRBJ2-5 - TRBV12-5 TGTGCTAGTGGGCAACAGAGCGGAAAAGAGACCCAGTACTTC CASGQQSGKETQYF
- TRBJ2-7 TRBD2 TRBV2 TGTGCCAGCAGTGAGGCGGGAGAGAGCTTGGACGAGCAGTACTTC CASSEAGESLDEQYF
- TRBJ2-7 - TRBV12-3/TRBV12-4 TGTGCCAGCAGTCCCCGGGCAGGGTGGGGAACGCAGTACTTC CASSPRAGWGTQYF
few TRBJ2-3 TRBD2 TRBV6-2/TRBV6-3 TGTGCCAGCAGTCGACACAAAGCGGGGGCGGATACGCAGTATTTT CASSRHKAGADTQYF
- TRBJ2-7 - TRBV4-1 TGCGCCAGCAGCGAGGACAGCCACGAGCAGTACTTC CASSEDSHEQYF
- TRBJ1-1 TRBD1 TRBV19 TGTGCCAGTACCCAAGTCGGACAGGGTGCTGAAGCTTTCTTT CASTQVGQGAEAFF
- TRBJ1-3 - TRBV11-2 TGTGCCAGCAGCTTACCGGGACGCTCTGGAAACACCATATATTTT CASSLPGRSGNTIYF
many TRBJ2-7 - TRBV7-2 TGTGCCAGCAGCTGGGGGGTTCTCTACGAGCAGTACTTC CASSWGVLYEQYF
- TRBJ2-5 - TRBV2 TGTGCCAGCAGAGCGGAAGTACAAGAGACCCAGTACTTC CASRAEVQETQYF
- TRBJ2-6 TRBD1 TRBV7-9 TGTGCCAGCAGCCGCCAGGGGGCAGGGGCCAACGTCCTGACTTTC CASSRQGAGANVLTF
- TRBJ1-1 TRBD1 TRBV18 TGTGCCAGCTCCCGGGACAGATACACTGAAGCTTTCTTT CASSRDRYTEAFF
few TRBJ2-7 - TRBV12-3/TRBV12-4 TGTGCCAGCAGTTCGCGTACAGGGTGGTCCTACGAGCAGTACTTC CASSSRTGWSYEQYF